This TCR beta chain was identified during a study of blood T cells in healthy people across ages. Turning to the study itself: Through template switching, about one barcoded beta molecule was captured per two T cells, as measured in model experiments.

Comment on this clonotype: An end of the junction differs from the germline gene, which may be a read error.

For the second PCR, which ran for about 6 to 11 cycles, a sample-barcoded 5' primer and a J-beta primer mix were used. TCRdb independently ran MiXCR on the 5' RACE reads; one entry per CDR3 protein. The repertoire holds around 1,500,000 distinct CDR3 sequences, 40% to 50% seen once, with roughly 8.2% in the top ten. CDR1 is PRHDT and CDR2 is FYEKMQ in the germline V gene (reference sequence). The CDR3 has 16 amino acids. Every sample gave at least 5 micrograms of total RNA when it was extracted. This receptor was identified in a woman aged 18-29 years in good health. The rearrangement uses TRBV13 and TRBJ2-3; 10 positions agree with TRBD2. Sequenced sample: blood. CDR3: CANSYLLASGGNTQYF. CDR3 nucleotides: TGTGCCAACAGCTATCTATTAGCTAGCGGGGGTAATACGCAGTATTTT.